These 30 T cell receptor beta chains share one sample of origin, sequenced in a study of radiation and T cells in renal cell carcinoma. This sample's time point: blood 2 weeks post-SBRT. Treatment described: 15 Gy SBRT to primary tumor, nephrectomy 4 weeks later. The method was immunoSEQ multiplex PCR; TCRdb's version includes in-frame clones alone and lacks a portion of them. The sample shows more than 100,000 clones, more than 75% of them seen only once. The specimen comprised blood, sampled from a patient whose treatment included radiotherapy and nephrectomy. These TCRs come from a woman aged 65 to 85 with renal cell carcinoma.

The rearrangement uses TRBV7-6 and TRBJ1-5; D call uncertain. Germline assignment: CDR1 SGHVS and CDR2 FNYEAQ. Between the trimmed V and J ends, which lost 2 bases and 5 bases, there was a span of 4 bases. The CDR3 has 12 residues. The CDR3 DNA follows: TGTGCCAGCAGCTTACCGGATCAGCCCCAGCATTTT. Its translation: CASSLPDQPQHF.

This chain joins TRBV19 and TRBJ1-2; 7 bases are a match to TRBD1. The CDR3 runs to 12 residues. Germline lookup yields CDR1 LNHDA and CDR2 SQIVND (reference sequence). V shed 8 bases, J shed 7 bases, and the junction held 7 bases outside the gene matches. The CDR3 sequence is CASRDSGLGYTF. Here the CDR3 DNA reads TGTGCCAGTCGGGACAGCGGACTTGGCTACACCTTC.

This chain links TRBV19 with TRBJ2-4, with TRBD1 matching 7 bases. The CDR3 has 13 residues. Germline values: CDR1 LNHDA, CDR2 SQIVND (reference sequence). J gave up 1 base and V 7 bases, and 1 base lay outside the gene matches. CDR3 sequence (DNA): TGTGCCAGTACGGACAGGGCCAAAAACATTCAGTACTTC. It is translated as CASTDRAKNIQYF. Together with reference TRBV19 and TRBJ2-4, the CDR3 gives the full variable domain: DGGITQSPKYLFRKEGQNVTLSCEQNLNHDAMYWYRQDPGQGLRLIYYSQIVNDFQKGDIAEGYSVSREKKESFPLTVTSAQKNPTAFYLCASTDRAKNIQYFGAGTRLSVL.

V is TRBV28 and J is TRBJ1-5; possible D gene TRBD1, 5 bases. Germline CDR1 reads MDHEN; CDR2 reads SYDVKM. Trimming pared 8 bases from V and 6 bases from J, leaving 11 bases between. This CDR3 has 12 residues. CDR3 in DNA: TGTGCCAGCCGGGGGGGGGTTCAGCCCCAGCATTTT. Protein product: CASRGGVQPQHF.

The CDR3 region is CASSSPVGQYF. The CDR3 coding sequence is TGTGCCAGCAGTTCTCCCGTGGGGCAGTATTTT. J is TRBJ2-3 and V is TRBV28; the D is unclear. Germline V gene lookup returns CDR1 MDHEN and CDR2 SYDVKM. Trimming cost V 4 bases and J 11 bases, with 10 bases left between them. This CDR3 contains 11 residues.

This clone showed up just once. The genes are TRBV19 and TRBJ1-1, with no clear D. Germline V lookup: CDR1 LNHDA, CDR2 SQIVND (reference sequence). The CDR3 is made up of 14 amino acids. The V gene lost 0 bases and the J gene lost 2 bases, with 7 bases spanning the gap. The CDR3 sequence is CASSIDSLNTEAFF. CDR3 coding DNA: TGTGCCAGTAGTATAGACAGCCTCAACACTGAAGCTTTCTTT.

The chain joins TRBV10-3 to TRBJ1-2; no reliable D call. Between the trimmed V and J ends, which lost 3 bases and 4 bases, there was a span of 9 bases. The CDR3 has 13 residues. CDR1 is ENHRY and CDR2 is SYGVKD in the germline V gene. The CDR3 nucleotides read TGTGCCATCAGTGATGGACGCCGCTATGGCTACACCTTC. It translates to CAISDGRRYGYTF.

The rearrangement links TRBV4-1 to TRBJ2-3; TRBD2 matches at 8 bases. Per the germline V gene, CDR1 is MGHRA and CDR2 is YSYEKL. Trimming removed 0 bases from V and 4 bases from J; junction bases left unmatched: 9. The length of the CDR3 is 17 residues. The CDR3 spells CASSQDLRLAKADTQYF. The CDR3 DNA reads TGCGCCAGCAGCCAAGATCTCCGACTAGCGAAGGCAGATACGCAGTATTTT.

CDR3 residues: CASSFRETQYF. The CDR3 nucleotides read TGTGCCAGCAGTTTCAGAGAGACCCAGTACTTC. The chain joins TRBV27 to TRBJ2-5; no reliable D call. V dropped 3 bases and J dropped 4 bases, with 3 bases sitting between them. Germline V gene lookup returns CDR1 MNHEY and CDR2 SMNVEV (reference sequence). The CDR3 runs 11 residues.

The chain couples TRBV28 to TRBJ1-1, with TRBD1 matching over 9 bases. V trimming: 6 bases; J trimming: 4 bases; junction bases outside the gene matches: 3. The length of the CDR3 is 13 residues. CDR1 and CDR2 from the germline V gene are MDHEN and SYDVKM. The DNA of the CDR3 is TGTGCCAGCAGGGTGACAGGGGGCACTGAAGCTTTCTTT. Translating gives CASRVTGGTEAFF.

The genes are TRBV30 and TRBJ1-5; perhaps TRBD1 as D (6 bases). This CDR3 has 15 amino acids. From germline, CDR1 is GTSNPN and CDR2 SVGIG (reference sequence). The V end lost 4 bases, the J end lost 5 bases, and 18 bases lay between the germline ends. The CDR3 nucleotides are TGTGCCTGGACGGTCGGGGGGGCCCATGATCAGCCCCAGCATTTT. Encoded protein: CAWTVGGAHDQPQHF.

This clone has just a few counts. This chain connects TRBV30 to TRBJ1-1; D ambiguous. The CDR3 runs 12 residues. V dropped 5 bases and J dropped 4 bases, with 11 bases sitting between them. CDR1 is GTSNPN, CDR2 SVGIG, per germline (reference sequence). The CDR3 DNA reads TGTGCCTGGGGCGGACGGTCCACTGAAGCTTTCTTT. It specifies CAWGGRSTEAFF.

The rearrangement joins TRBV2 to TRBJ2-1; TRBD2 matches at 15 bases. There are 15 residues in the CDR3. CDR1 is SNHLY and CDR2 is FYNNEI in the germline V gene. The J segment lost 10 bases and the V segment lost 4 bases, leaving 5 bases of the junction unmatched. CDR3 coding DNA: TGTGCCAGCAGTGGGACTAGCGGGGGGGCACGAGAGCAGTTCTTC. Protein: CASSGTSGGAREQFF. The complete variable domain, with remaining parts taken from reference TRBV2 and TRBJ2-1, reads EPEVTQTPSHQVTQMGQEVILRCVPISNHLYFYWYRQILGQKVEFLVSFYNNEISEKSEIFDDQFSVERPDGSNFTLKIRSTKLEDSAMYFCASSGTSGGAREQFFGPGTRLTVL.

V and J are TRBV7-2 and TRBJ2-7, with no clear D. The V and J ends lost 0 bases and 5 bases respectively, with 14 bases between them. This CDR3 is 15 amino acids long. Germline V gives CDR1 SGHTA, CDR2 FQGNSA. The CDR3, as DNA: TGTGCCAGCAGCTTAGCCCGCATCCCCCTCCACGAGCAGTACTTC. The encoded protein is CASSLARIPLHEQYF.

V is TRBV2 and J is TRBJ2-7, with D perhaps TRBD1 (5 bases). CDR3 length equals 13 residues. Germline V lookup: CDR1 SNHLY, CDR2 FYNNEI. V was trimmed by 7 bases and J by 2 bases, leaving 12 bases between them. In nucleotides, the CDR3 is TGTGCCAGCATGAGCAGGGCGACCTACGAGCAGTACTTC. Translation gives CASMSRATYEQYF.

This clone showed up just once. The chain uses TRBV5-1 and TRBJ2-7; TRBD2 agrees at 8 bases. The V gene's germline CDR1 is SGHRS and CDR2 YFSETQ. This CDR3 is 13 amino acids long. The V gene end was trimmed by 0 bases and the J gene end by 5 bases; junction bases not matched to a gene: 1. The chain's CDR3 is CASSLGAGDEQYF. The CDR3 bases are TGCGCCAGCAGCTTGGGAGCGGGGGACGAGCAGTACTTC.

The rearrangement joins TRBV4-3 to TRBJ2-2; D tentatively fits TRBD1 or TRBD2 (6 bases each). V was pared by 0 bases and J by 6 bases, with 11 bases between. CDR3 length: 15 residues. Germline CDR1 is LGHNA and CDR2 is YSLEER. This CDR3 is CASSQESRGAGELFF. CDR3 coding DNA: TGCGCCAGCAGCCAAGAGAGTAGGGGGGCCGGGGAGCTGTTTTTT.

The V call is TRBV7-9, the J call TRBJ2-6; D may be TRBD1 (7 bases). This CDR3 is built from 17 residues. Deletions cut 1 base from V and 2 bases from J, with 12 bases between. The germline CDR1 and CDR2 sequences are SEHNR and FQNEAQ (reference sequence). In DNA form, the CDR3 reads TGTGCCAGCAGCTTAGAGGCAGGGGGGCCTGGGGCCAACGTCCTGACTTTC. Protein sequence: CASSLEAGGPGANVLTF. Using reference TRBV7-9 and TRBJ2-6 for the parts outside the CDR3, the full variable domain is DTGVSQNPRHKITKRGQNVTFRCDPISEHNRLYWYRQTLGQGPEFLTYFQNEAQLEKSRLLSDRFSAERPKGSFSTLEIQRTEQGDSAMYLCASSLEAGGPGANVLTFGAGSRLTVL.

The CDR3 protein is CASSLGGGNSPLHF. The DNA for the CDR3 is TGCGCCAGCAGCTTGGGGGGTGGTAATTCACCCCTCCACTTT. J is TRBJ1-6 and V is TRBV5-1; no definite D call. This CDR3 spans 14 amino acids. V was pared by 0 bases and J by 6 bases, with 7 bases between. CDR1 is SGHRS, CDR2 YFSETQ, per germline.

The chain couples TRBV6-5 to TRBJ1-4; D is undetermined. Trimming stripped 5 bases from V and 0 bases from J, with 10 bases between. Germline CDR1 is MNHEY and CDR2 is SVGAGI. The CDR3 length is 15 residues. The chain's CDR3 is CASSQTAATNEKLFF. The CDR3 DNA reads as TGTGCCAGCAGTCAAACAGCTGCAACTAATGAAAAACTGTTTTTT.

In nucleotides, the CDR3 is TGTGCCAGCATCGGCGCCGGGACAGGGCGTTTTGGCAACACCATATATTTT. It is translated as CASIGAGTGRFGNTIYF. The rearrangement joins TRBV28 to TRBJ1-3, with 9 bases lining up with TRBD1. V lost 7 bases, J lost 7 bases, and 17 bases stayed unmatched. CDR3 length equals 17 residues. The germline V gene has CDR1 MDHEN and CDR2 SYDVKM.

The gene calls are TRBV19 and TRBJ2-5; D is ambiguous. TRBJ2-7 matches the DNA end more closely, so the J call is doubtful. This CDR3 has 13 residues. Per the germline V gene, CDR1 is LNHDA and CDR2 is SQIVND (reference sequence). CDR3 bases: TGTGCCAGTAGTAGCGACTGGGCCTACGAGCAGTACTTC. Translated, it gives CASSSDWAYEQYF.

The chain has TRBV28 and TRBJ2-5, with 7 bases identical to TRBD1. With V trimmed by 5 bases and J by 1 base, 7 bases remained unmatched. CDR1 is MDHEN and CDR2 is SYDVKM in the germline V gene. The CDR3 extends over 15 amino acids. The CDR3 DNA reads TGTGCCAGCAGTGAAACAGGGGTGTCCCAAGAGACCCAGTACTTC. Its protein is CASSETGVSQETQYF.

The chain couples TRBV13 to TRBJ2-7, with D perhaps given as TRBD1 or TRBD2 (6 bases each). Looked up from germline, CDR1 is PRHDT and CDR2 is FYEKMQ (reference sequence). The CDR3 covers 13 residues. V lost 8 bases, J lost 0 bases, and 11 bases lay in between. CDR3 coding DNA: TGTGCCAGCGGAGGGGGACCCTCCTACGAGCAGTACTTC. Residues: CASGGGPSYEQYF.

Note on this clone: The junction shows a germline mismatch at one end, possibly a read error. The V gene is TRBV7-7, the J gene TRBJ2-2; TRBD2 matches 8 bases. Germline CDR1 SSHAT, CDR2 FNYEAQ (reference sequence). CDR3 length equals 16 residues. Here the CDR3 reads CASTTRGGKFAGELFF. DNA of the CDR3: TGTGCTAGCACCACCCGCGGGGGGAAGTTCGCCGGGGAGCTGTTTTTT.

The J gene is TRBJ1-1, the V gene TRBV5-6, with 8 bases matching TRBD1. Trimming cost V 3 bases and J 0 bases; bases outside gene matches: 7. The CDR3 is made up of 16 amino acids. CDR1 and CDR2 from the germline V gene are SGHDT and YYEEEE. The CDR3 protein is CASSYFRQGMNTEAFF. The CDR3 DNA is TGTGCCAGCAGCTACTTTCGACAGGGGATGAACACTGAAGCTTTCTTT.

The chain links TRBV6-5 to TRBJ2-1, with D hard to call. V lost 4 bases, J lost 6 bases, and 16 bases lay in between. Germline CDR1 and CDR2: MNHEY and SVGAGI. The CDR3 is 15 residues long. The CDR3 nucleotides are TGTGCCAGCAGTTTGGACCCCACCTGGACCAATGAGCAGTTCTTC. Encoded protein: CASSLDPTWTNEQFF.

The rearrangement uses TRBV10-3 and TRBJ2-3; D is undetermined. The germline V gene encodes CDR1 ENHRY and CDR2 SYGVKD. V was clipped by 0 bases and J by 1 base, with 8 bases between them. The CDR3 runs to 15 residues. CDR3 DNA: TGTGCCATCAGTGAGTCCCGGCAGGGCACAGATACGCAGTATTTT. Translation: CAISESRQGTDTQYF.

The CDR3 loop reads CASSRSLAGDGQFF. CDR3 in DNA: TGTGCCAGCAGCCGATCACTAGCGGGGGATGGGCAGTTCTTC. The V call is TRBV7-6, the J call TRBJ2-1, with TRBD2 matching over 11 bases. V lost 5 bases, J lost 12 bases, and 9 bases stayed unmatched. The CDR3 loop spans 14 amino acids. Germline lookup yields CDR1 SGHVS and CDR2 FNYEAQ.

V and J are TRBV5-4 and TRBJ2-3, with D unclear. The germline V gene has CDR1 SGHNT and CDR2 YYREEE (reference sequence). The ends were cut back, 1 base at V and 0 bases at J, with 6 bases in the middle. The CDR3 is 14 amino acids. CDR3 sequence (DNA): TGTGCCAGCAGCTTGCCAGAGAGCACAGATACGCAGTATTTT. This gives the protein CASSLPESTDTQYF.